These 28 T cell receptor beta chains share one sample of origin, sequenced in a study of CD8 T cells in ankylosing spondylitis. Study conclusions and caveats: What appeared characteristic of ankylosing spondylitis blood was a TCR beta motif of several highly homologous variants.

Antigen specificity for these receptors is unknown. Each CDR3 protein gets one entry after TCRdb re-called the 5' RACE reads with MiXCR. This sample has more than 400,000 distinct CDR3 sequences; about 5.7% occur once, and the top ten carry roughly 3.5%. What was sequenced was blood, either unsorted or a sorted T cell fraction (not recorded which). The receptor set was obtained from a male donor with ankylosing spondylitis.

This clonotype was seen at least ten times. The V and J genes are TRBV20-1 and TRBJ2-7, with 9 bases that match TRBD2. Germline loops: CDR1 DFQATT, CDR2 SNEGSKA (reference sequence). The CDR3 is 12 residues long. The CDR3 spells CSSGTSPYEQYF. The CDR3 nucleotides read TGCAGCTCCGGGACTAGCCCCTACGAGCAGTACTTC.

V is TRBV7-2 and J is TRBJ2-7, with 8 bases that match TRBD2. Germline trimming cut 1 base from V and 2 bases from J; bases unmatched to any gene: 7. Germline V gene data show CDR1 as SGHTA and CDR2 as FQGNSA. CDR3 size: 16 residues. CDR3 residues: CASSLVASGLTYEQYF. The CDR3 DNA follows: TGTGCCAGCAGCTTAGTTGCTAGCGGGCTTACCTACGAGCAGTACTTC.

This clonotype came up a few times. The DNA of the CDR3 is TGCAGCGTCCACGGACAGGGGAGGGTGGATGAGCAGTTCTTC. Encoded protein: CSVHGQGRVDEQFF. The J gene is TRBJ2-1, the V gene TRBV29-1; 9 positions match TRBD1. The CDR3 runs 14 residues. The germline CDR1 and CDR2 sequences are SQVTM and ANQGSEA. V shed 6 bases, J shed 8 bases, and the junction held 11 bases outside the gene matches.

This chain uses TRBV20-1 with TRBJ2-5; 7 positions agree with TRBD2. The CDR3 is made up of 14 amino acids. CDR1 is DFQATT, CDR2 SNEGSKA, per germline (reference sequence). Germline trimming cut 0 bases from V and 5 bases from J; bases unmatched to any gene: 6. The CDR3: CSARDRTRPETQYF. The DNA of the CDR3 is TGCAGTGCTAGAGACCGGACTAGACCTGAGACCCAGTACTTC.

The chain links TRBV7-2 to TRBJ2-5; the D gene is possibly TRBD2 (6 bases). The CDR3 sequence is 13 residues long. Per germline, CDR1 SGHTA and CDR2 FQGNSA. V lost 5 bases, J lost 8 bases, and 15 bases lay in between. The chain's CDR3 is CASSRGSEPTQYF. The DNA for the CDR3 is TGTGCCAGCAGCCGGGGGTCAGAGCCTACCCAGTACTTC.

V and J are TRBV15 and TRBJ2-7; D tentatively reads TRBD1 or TRBD2 (5 bases each). Deletions cut 5 bases from V and 3 bases from J, with 11 bases between. Looked up from germline, CDR1 is LNHNV and CDR2 is YYDKDF (reference sequence). The CDR3 is 13 amino acids. CDR3 bases: TGTGCCACCAGCCATGGGGGTAGCTACGAGCAGTACTTC. Its protein product is CATSHGGSYEQYF.

This clonotype has at least ten counts. The chain uses TRBV4-3 and TRBJ1-6; D is unresolved. Germline lookup yields CDR1 LGHNA and CDR2 YSLEER. The CDR3 totals 16 residues. V gave up 0 bases and J gave up 0 bases, with 6 bases separating them. In DNA form, the CDR3 reads TGCGCCAGCAGCCAAGACCCCAGCTCCTATAATTCACCCCTCCACTTT. Protein product: CASSQDPSSYNSPLHF.

In this sample, this clonotype turned up many times. CDR3 amino acids: CASSLSRDRERGYTF. The CDR3 bases are TGTGCCAGCAGCTTATCCCGGGACAGGGAACGGGGCTACACCTTC. The V call is TRBV7-2, the J call TRBJ1-2; TRBD1 agrees at 9 bases. CDR1 and CDR2 from the germline V gene are SGHTA and FQGNSA. The CDR3 is 15 residues long. The trim removed 2 bases at V and 8 bases at J, leaving 9 bases unmatched.

This clonotype was seen many times. The V gene is TRBV12-3 or TRBV12-4, the J gene TRBJ1-4, with D maybe TRBD1 (5 bases). The CDR3 runs 16 residues. Trimming took off 3 bases at V and 3 bases at J, with 14 bases between the two ends. CDR3 protein: CASSFRVTGPNEKLFF. The CDR3 coding sequence is TGTGCCAGCAGTTTCCGTGTTACAGGACCTAATGAAAAACTGTTTTTT.

This clonotype was seen many times. V is TRBV10-1 and J is TRBJ2-7, with D unresolved. The germline V and J ends were trimmed by 11 bases and 6 bases, with 14 bases remaining between them. The germline CDR1 and CDR2 sequences are WNHNN and SYGVQD (reference sequence). The CDR3 is 11 residues long. The CDR3, as DNA: TGCGCCGACATTGAGTTTGGCGAGCAGTACTTC. Protein sequence: CADIEFGEQYF.

This clonotype was counted ten times or more. The genes are TRBV5-1 and TRBJ2-7; D unresolved. Germline values: CDR1 SGHRS, CDR2 YFSETQ. V dropped 1 base and J dropped 1 base, with 9 bases sitting between them. The length of the CDR3 is 14 residues. CDR3 sequence (DNA): TGCGCCAGCAGCTTGTTGACGCGTTCCTACGAGCAGTACTTC. It encodes CASSLLTRSYEQYF. Looking up the rest from reference TRBV5-1 and TRBJ2-7 gives the full variable domain: KAGVTQTPRYLIKTRGQQVTLSCSPISGHRSVSWYQQTPGQGLQFLFEYFSETQRNKGNFPGRFSGRQFSNSRSEMNVSTLELGDSALYLCASSLLTRSYEQYFGPGTRLTVT.

This clonotype was picked up many times. V and J are TRBV6-1 and TRBJ2-3; 11 bases match TRBD2. The junction had 10 bases not matched to a gene; V was cut back by 6 bases and J by 2 bases. Per the germline V gene, CDR1 is MNHNS and CDR2 is SASEGT. This CDR3 is built from 17 residues. The CDR3 loop is CASSRTPGLADTDTQYF. CDR3 DNA sequence: TGTGCCAGCAGCCGTACTCCGGGACTAGCGGACACAGATACGCAGTATTTT.

This clonotype was counted ten times or more. The CDR3 DNA follows: TGTGCCAGCAGCTTAGGCTCCCCTACAGGCCAAACTGGAAACACCATATATTTT. It specifies CASSLGSPTGQTGNTIYF. The chain employs TRBV11-1 and TRBJ1-3, with a possible D match to TRBD1 (5 bases). CDR3 length: 18 residues. Germline V CDR1 and CDR2: SGHAT, FQDESV (reference sequence). The V end was cut by 1 base, the J end by 2 bases, with 18 bases between.

This clonotype was detected only a few times. In nucleotides, the CDR3 is TGTGCCAGCAGCTTAATTTTTGGCGGGAGTCAGGATACGCAGTATTTT. Residues: CASSLIFGGSQDTQYF. The rearrangement uses TRBV7-6 and TRBJ2-3; 7 positions match TRBD2. The trim removed 2 bases at V and 6 bases at J, leaving 11 bases unmatched. The length of the CDR3 is 16 residues. Germline V gene sequence: CDR1 SGHVS, CDR2 FNYEAQ.

This clonotype appeared many times. The gene calls are TRBV20-1 and TRBJ2-1, with D perhaps matching TRBD2 (6 bases). The CDR3 consists of 17 residues. Germline CDR1 is DFQATT and CDR2 is SNEGSKA (reference sequence). V gave up 0 bases and J gave up 1 base, with 16 bases separating them. In DNA, the CDR3 is TGCAGTGCTAGAGATTTTCTCGGGAGTCGGTCCTACAATGAGCAGTTCTTC. Translating gives CSARDFLGSRSYNEQFF.

This clonotype has just a few counts. J is TRBJ1-1 and V is TRBV28; the D gene is possibly TRBD1 (6 bases). Germline V lookup: CDR1 MDHEN, CDR2 SYDVKM. Between the trimmed V and J ends, which lost 5 bases and 4 bases, there was a span of 14 bases. The CDR3 totals 14 residues. The CDR3 sequence is CASSTPGQSTEAFF. The CDR3 nucleotides read TGTGCCAGCAGTACCCCTGGACAGAGCACTGAAGCTTTCTTT.

Ten or more counts support this clonotype. The chain employs TRBV6-2 or TRBV6-3 and TRBJ1-5; D remains ambiguous. Trimming cost V 6 bases and J 2 bases, with 8 bases left between them. The germline V gene has CDR1 MNHEY and CDR2 SVGEGT. The CDR3 extends over 13 amino acids. This CDR3 is CASRGTGNQPQHF. The CDR3 nucleotides are TGTGCCAGCAGGGGCACGGGCAATCAGCCCCAGCATTTT.

This clonotype appeared many times. This chain connects TRBV20-1 to TRBJ2-3; D is ambiguous. Germline V gene sequence: CDR1 DFQATT, CDR2 SNEGSKA (reference sequence). The CDR3 spans 12 residues. Trimming stripped 3 bases from V and 3 bases from J, with 7 bases between. The CDR3 protein is CSASWPTDTQYF. The CDR3 nucleotides read TGCAGTGCTAGTTGGCCGACAGATACGCAGTATTTT.

This clonotype was counted ten times or more. This sequence joins TRBV4-1 and TRBJ2-1; 8 nucleotides line up with TRBD2. CDR3 length equals 18 residues. The germline V gene encodes CDR1 MGHRA and CDR2 YSYEKL. J lost 1 base, V lost 4 bases, and 12 bases had no gene match. The CDR3: CASSPRQAGGLSYNEQFF. In DNA form, the CDR3 reads TGCGCCAGCAGCCCCCGTCAGGCGGGAGGTCTATCCTACAATGAGCAGTTCTTC.

This clonotype has a count of ten or more. The rearrangement links TRBV12-3 or TRBV12-4 to TRBJ2-5; the match to TRBD2 covers 10 bases. This CDR3 spans 16 amino acids. Trimming cost V 5 bases and J 7 bases; bases outside gene matches: 13. The CDR3 region is CASSEGASGGIGTQYF. The CDR3 region has the DNA TGTGCCAGCAGTGAGGGGGCTAGCGGGGGAATAGGGACCCAGTACTTC.

This clonotype was seen at least ten times. The chain joins TRBV4-3 to TRBJ1-4; tentative D call: TRBD1 (6 bases). Germline loops: CDR1 LGHNA, CDR2 YSLEER. This CDR3 is built from 15 residues. V lost 4 bases, J lost 3 bases, and 12 bases lay in between. The chain's CDR3 is CASSRGSGANEKLFF. The DNA of the CDR3 is TGCGCCAGCAGCCGTGGGTCAGGGGCTAATGAAAAACTGTTTTTT.

This clonotype was detected many times. This chain connects TRBV20-1 to TRBJ1-1, with D tentatively TRBD1 (5 bases). Germline assignment: CDR1 DFQATT and CDR2 SNEGSKA (reference sequence). With 5 bases removed from V and 8 bases from J, the gap between germline ends came to 15 bases. The CDR3 has 12 residues. The CDR3 DNA sequence: TGCAGTGCTGGCCGAGGGGCTGGGGAAGCTTTCTTT. It specifies CSAGRGAGEAFF.

This clonotype has at least ten counts. The V gene is TRBV6-2 or TRBV6-3, the J gene TRBJ2-7, with 13 bases aligning to TRBD2. J lost 6 bases, V lost 4 bases, and 6 bases had no gene match. This CDR3 spans 15 amino acids. The V gene's germline CDR1 is MNHEY and CDR2 SVGEGT. The CDR3, as DNA: TGTGCCAGCAGTTCACTAGCGGGGGGGACGGGCGAGCAGTACTTC. The encoded protein is CASSSLAGGTGEQYF.

To note about this clonotype: A read error may explain this, as a much larger clone is one base away. The chain has TRBV4-1 and TRBJ2-7; no reliable D call. Deletions cut 4 bases from V and 3 bases from J, with 19 bases between. The CDR3 totals 16 residues. Germline CDR1 is MGHRA and CDR2 is YSYEKL. In DNA, the CDR3 is TGCGCCAGCAGCCGTCTACGACCCCCCTACTACTACGAGCAGTACTTC. This gives the protein CASSRLRPPYYYEQYF.

This clonotype appeared many times. The chain recombines TRBV29-1 with TRBJ1-2; TRBD1 is a possible D gene (6 bases). The CDR3 has 13 amino acids. Deletions cut 8 bases from V and 0 bases from J, with 13 bases between. The germline CDR1 and CDR2 sequences are SQVTM and ANQGSEA. For the CDR3, the DNA is TGCAGCACGCTAGGACAGACTAACTATGGCTACACCTTC. Translated: CSTLGQTNYGYTF. Variable domain in full (rest from reference TRBV29-1 and TRBJ1-2): SAVISQKPSRDICQRGTSLTIQCQVDSQVTMMFWYRQQPGQSLTLIATANQGSEATYESGFVIDKFPISRPNLTFSTLTVSNMSPEDSSIYLCSTLGQTNYGYTFGSGTRLTVV.

This clonotype was recorded at least ten times. The chain couples TRBV4-2 to TRBJ2-1; tentative D call: TRBD2 (6 bases). V gave up 1 base and J gave up 3 bases, with 13 bases separating them. Germline V gives CDR1 LGHNA, CDR2 YNFKEQ. This CDR3 has 16 amino acids. The CDR3 protein is CASSQGLSGYYNEQFF. The CDR3 DNA reads TGTGCCAGCAGCCAAGGCCTCAGCGGGTACTACAATGAGCAGTTCTTC.

This clonotype was seen at least ten times. The chain uses TRBV10-3 and TRBJ2-5, with 9 nucleotides matching TRBD2. The CDR3 runs to 15 residues. V lost 0 bases, J lost 5 bases, and 4 bases stayed unmatched. CDR1 and CDR2 from the germline V gene are ENHRY and SYGVKD. The CDR3 region is CAISESLAGRETQYF. CDR3 sequence (DNA): TGTGCCATCAGTGAGTCACTAGCGGGTCGGGAGACCCAGTACTTC.

The CDR3 nucleotides are TGTGCCAGCGGAGGGACAGGGGGTTTGAACACTGAAGCTTTCTTT. Amino acid sequence: CASGGTGGLNTEAFF. V gene TRBV12-3 or TRBV12-4 combines with J gene TRBJ1-1; 11 positions match TRBD1. The CDR3 sequence is 15 residues long. Trimming removed 8 bases from V and 0 bases from J; junction bases left unmatched: 5.